These 13 T cell receptor beta chains were all obtained from the same sample, sequenced in a study of T-cell memory formation after mild COVID-19. TCRdb processed the 5' RACE reads anew with MiXCR; each CDR3 protein has one entry. This sample has 250,000 to 300,000 distinct CDR3 sequences; less than 20% occur once, and the top ten carry 20% to 25%. The sample consisted of PBMCs or a T cell subset sorted from them (not recorded which). These receptors were obtained from a man between 18 and 29 years old who had mild COVID-19 (a few samples of this study predate the infection). Cell type and time point are not known.

This chain uses TRBV7-6 with TRBJ2-3; TRBD1 is a possible D gene (6 bases). The CDR3 is made up of 14 amino acids. The V end was cut by 5 bases, the J end by 2 bases, with 11 bases between. Germline V lookup: CDR1 SGHVS, CDR2 FNYEAQ. Here the CDR3 reads CASSRSGVTDTQYF. In DNA, the CDR3 is TGTGCCAGCAGCCGATCAGGGGTCACAGATACGCAGTATTTT.

This clonotype was counted only a few times. The chain joins TRBV6-1 to TRBJ1-1; D unresolved. Germline V lookup: CDR1 MNHNS, CDR2 SASEGT. CDR3 length: 15 amino acids. Trimming left V 8 bases short and J 4 bases short, with 20 bases between. CDR3 in DNA: TGTGCCAGCCGCGAACCGGGAGCCCCCTCCACTGAAGCTTTCTTT. This sequence encodes CASREPGAPSTEAFF.

V is TRBV30 and J is TRBJ2-1, with D possibly being TRBD2 (5 bases). The CDR3 consists of 13 residues. V was trimmed by 7 bases and J by 5 bases, leaving 15 bases between them. Germline-derived CDR1 and CDR2 are GTSNPN and SVGIG (reference sequence). The CDR3 nucleotides read TGTGCCTTTTCGGACGGGATGGACAATGAGCAGTTCTTC. This gives the protein CAFSDGMDNEQFF.

This clonotype was seen only a few times. The rearrangement uses TRBV29-1 and TRBJ2-1; D remains ambiguous. V lost 4 bases, J lost 8 bases, and 12 bases lay in between. This CDR3 spans 12 amino acids. Germline CDR1 is SQVTM and CDR2 is ANQGSEA. This CDR3 is CSVALGFYEQFF. As DNA, the CDR3 is TGCAGCGTTGCCCTAGGTTTCTATGAGCAGTTCTTC.

The chain has TRBV30 and TRBJ2-5; D might be TRBD1 (5 bases). The CDR3 sequence is 13 residues long. Germline lookup yields CDR1 GTSNPN and CDR2 SVGIG (reference sequence). With 3 bases removed from V and 2 bases from J, the gap between germline ends came to 10 bases. The CDR3 spells CAWRTAHQETQYF. CDR3 nucleotide sequence: TGTGCCTGGAGGACAGCCCATCAAGAGACCCAGTACTTC.

This chain links TRBV7-9 with TRBJ1-4; 7 nucleotides align to TRBD1. After removal of 3 bases from V and 5 bases from J, the junction contained 9 bases not matched to a gene. This CDR3 has 16 amino acids. Germline-derived CDR1 and CDR2 are SEHNR and FQNEAQ (reference sequence). CDR3 loop: CASSFPWDSQNEKLFF. The CDR3 region has the DNA TGTGCCAGCAGCTTTCCCTGGGACAGCCAAAATGAAAAACTGTTTTTT.

The chain combines TRBV20-1 with TRBJ2-2; 10 bases match TRBD2. Trimming removed 5 bases from V and 3 bases from J; junction bases left unmatched: 9. Germline values: CDR1 DFQATT, CDR2 SNEGSKA (reference sequence). The CDR3 sequence is 16 residues long. The CDR3 loop is CSAPSGGYWDTGELFF. The CDR3 DNA sequence: TGCAGTGCTCCTAGCGGGGGCTATTGGGACACCGGGGAGCTGTTTTTT.

The chain is built from TRBV18 and TRBJ1-1; D unclear. Germline assignment: CDR1 KGHSH and CDR2 LQKENI. The CDR3 contains 12 residues. Trimming took 3 bases from V and 7 from J, leaving 9 bases between them. In DNA form, the CDR3 reads TGTGCCAGCTCACCTGGCAGATATGAAGCTTTCTTT. It is translated as CASSPGRYEAFF.

This clonotype was observed a few times. The V gene is TRBV11-2, the J gene TRBJ2-1, with TRBD2 identical over 12 bases. J was trimmed by 8 bases and V by 3 bases; bases with no gene match: 8. The CDR3 has 16 residues. The germline V gene has CDR1 SGHAT and CDR2 FQNNGV. In nucleotides, the CDR3 is TGTGCCAGCAGCTTCGCGCTAGCGGGGGGGCGCCATGAGCAGTTCTTC. This sequence encodes CASSFALAGGRHEQFF.

The chain has TRBV5-1 and TRBJ1-2, with D possibly being TRBD1 (5 bases). CDR1 is SGHRS, CDR2 YFSETQ, per germline. The CDR3 sequence is 14 residues long. V shed 4 bases and J shed 7 bases, with 17 bases lying between them. The CDR3 DNA follows: TGCGCCAGCAGCCCAGAGAGGGGAGGCCTTGGCTACACCTTC. Protein: CASSPERGGLGYTF.

This clonotype was detected only a few times. The chain joins TRBV2 to TRBJ2-1; D might be TRBD2 (5 bases). Deletions cut 5 bases from V and 4 bases from J, with 9 bases between. The CDR3 has 13 residues. The germline V gene has CDR1 SNHLY and CDR2 FYNNEI. Here the CDR3 DNA reads TGTGCCAGCAGTAACGGGGATTACAATGAGCAGTTCTTC. This sequence encodes CASSNGDYNEQFF.

V gene TRBV12-3 or TRBV12-4 combines with J gene TRBJ1-2, with 7 bases matching TRBD1. The CDR3 totals 15 residues. Germline trimming cut 4 bases from V and 4 bases from J; bases unmatched to any gene: 9. CDR3 amino acids: CASSYRGPPSYGYTF. CDR3 bases: TGTGCCAGCAGTTACAGGGGTCCGCCATCCTATGGCTACACCTTC.

This clonotype was recorded many times. One end of the junction does not line up with germline, which may come from a read error. This chain's CDR3 is CASSPGQGNTGELFF. DNA of the CDR3: TGTGCCAGCAGCCCGGGACAGGGAAACACCGGGGAGCTGTTTTTT. The chain employs TRBV5-1 and TRBJ2-2, with TRBD1 identical over 9 bases. The germline gives CDR1 SGHRS, CDR2 YFSETQ. This CDR3 comprises 15 residues.